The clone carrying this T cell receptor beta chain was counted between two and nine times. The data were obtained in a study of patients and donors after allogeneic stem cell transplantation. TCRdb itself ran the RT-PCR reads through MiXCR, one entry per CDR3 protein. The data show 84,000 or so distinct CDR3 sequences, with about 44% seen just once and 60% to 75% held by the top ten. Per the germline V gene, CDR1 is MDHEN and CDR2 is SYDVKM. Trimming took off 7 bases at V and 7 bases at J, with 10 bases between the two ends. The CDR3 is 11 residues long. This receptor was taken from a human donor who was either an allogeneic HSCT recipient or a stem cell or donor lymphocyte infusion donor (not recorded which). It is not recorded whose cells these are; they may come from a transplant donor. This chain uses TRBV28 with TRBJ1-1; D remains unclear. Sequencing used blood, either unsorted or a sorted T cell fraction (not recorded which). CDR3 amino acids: CASTLMSEAFF. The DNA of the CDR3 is TGTGCCAGCACCCTGATGAGTGAAGCTTTCTTT.